The present entry profiles one T cell receptor beta chain with its context. Its recognized antigen is unknown. No base quality values were provided; no much bigger clone lies one nucleotide off. Libraries were constructed by the immunoSEQ multiplex PCR assay. TCRdb took this table from immuneACCESS and kept in-frame rearrangements with V and J called. Such tables lack part of the clones; where checked against another copy, unresolved V genes explain under half of the gap, and the rest is unexplained. The sample table shows some 80,000 clones, and roughly nine tenths are seen once. Over 0.7% of the sample rests with the top ten. V and J are truncated by 1 base and 0 bases respectively, leaving an intervening sequence of 13 bases. From the cysteine through the phenylalanine, the CDR3 covers 16 amino acids. The read is trimmed to its CDR3 DNA, 48 bases read in frame from base 1. CDR1 and CDR2, looked up from the germline V gene, are SGHVS and FQNEAQ.

The data derive from a study of T cell changes during pregnancy in multiple sclerosis (dated by TCRdb to about 2019). The study in broad terms: In women with multiple sclerosis, the researchers looked at how the T cell repertoire shifted as pregnancy progressed.

This receptor was identified in a female donor in good health, enrolled as a control in a pregnancy study. The material sequenced was peripheral blood, taken in the first trimester of pregnancy. The sequence joins TRBV7-8 to TRBJ2-7; the D gene is possibly TRBD1, with 5 bases matching. The CDR3 here reads CASSLGWGVSSYEQYF. DNA sequence: TGTGCCAGCAGCTTAGGATGGGGCGTAAGCTCCTACGAGCAGTACTTC.